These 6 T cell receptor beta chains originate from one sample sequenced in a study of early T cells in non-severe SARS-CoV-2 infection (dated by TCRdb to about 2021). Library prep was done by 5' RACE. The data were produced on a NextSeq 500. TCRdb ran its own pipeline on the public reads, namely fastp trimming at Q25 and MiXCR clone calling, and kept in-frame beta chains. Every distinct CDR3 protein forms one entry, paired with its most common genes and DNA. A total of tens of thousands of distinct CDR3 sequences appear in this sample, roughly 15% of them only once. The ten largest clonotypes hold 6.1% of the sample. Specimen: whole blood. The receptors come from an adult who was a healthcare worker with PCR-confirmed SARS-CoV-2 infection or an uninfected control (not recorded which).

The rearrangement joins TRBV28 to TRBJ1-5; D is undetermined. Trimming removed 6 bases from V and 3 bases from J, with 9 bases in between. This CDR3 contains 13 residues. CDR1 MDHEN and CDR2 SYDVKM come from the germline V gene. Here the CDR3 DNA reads TGTGCCAGCAGGGACTTCTACAATCAGCCCCAGCATTTT. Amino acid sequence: CASRDFYNQPQHF.

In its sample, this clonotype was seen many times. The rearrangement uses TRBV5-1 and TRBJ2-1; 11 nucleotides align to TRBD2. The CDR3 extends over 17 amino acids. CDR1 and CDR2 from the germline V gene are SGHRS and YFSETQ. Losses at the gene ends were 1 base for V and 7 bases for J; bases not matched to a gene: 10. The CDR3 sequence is CASSLKASGGPINEQFF. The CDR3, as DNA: TGCGCCAGCAGCTTGAAGGCTAGCGGGGGGCCTATAAATGAGCAGTTCTTC.

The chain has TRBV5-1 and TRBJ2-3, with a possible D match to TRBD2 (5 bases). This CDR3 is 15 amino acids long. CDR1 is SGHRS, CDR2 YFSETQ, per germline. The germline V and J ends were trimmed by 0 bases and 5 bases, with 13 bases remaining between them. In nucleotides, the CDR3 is TGCGCCAGCAGCTTGGACACGTTCGCGGGAGATACGCAGTATTTT. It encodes CASSLDTFAGDTQYF.

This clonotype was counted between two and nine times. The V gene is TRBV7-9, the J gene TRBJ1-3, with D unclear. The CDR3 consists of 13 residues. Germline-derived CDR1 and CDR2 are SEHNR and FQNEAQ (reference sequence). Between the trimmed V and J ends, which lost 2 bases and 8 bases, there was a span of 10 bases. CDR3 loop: CASSLRFLDTIYF. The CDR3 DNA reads TGTGCCAGCAGCTTACGATTCTTGGACACCATATATTTT.

CDR3 nucleotides: TGCAGTGCTCCTCCGACTAGCGCCAACGAGCAGTACTTC. It yields the protein CSAPPTSANEQYF. The chain joins TRBV20-1 to TRBJ2-7, with TRBD2 matching 8 bases. The V segment lost 5 bases and the J segment 5 bases; nucleotides outside the gene matches: 8. CDR1 is DFQATT, CDR2 SNEGSKA, per germline (reference sequence). The CDR3 runs 13 residues.

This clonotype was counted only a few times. CDR3 sequence reads: CASSPQGFGYEQYF. CDR3 DNA: TGTGCCAGCAGTCCACAGGGGTTCGGCTACGAGCAGTACTTC. This rearrangement joins TRBV12-3 or TRBV12-4 to TRBJ2-7; 7 bases map to TRBD1. There are 14 residues in the CDR3. V gave up 5 bases and J gave up 3 bases; unmatched junction bases: 7.